One and the same sample provided the 13 T cell receptor beta chains below, sequenced in a study of blood T cell repertoires in COVID-19. Profiling relied on immunoSEQ multiplex PCR, and the TCRdb table lists in-frame clones only, not all of them. This sample yields over 150,000 clones, of which approximately 85% are seen a single time; under 0.8% belongs to the top ten. Sequencing was done on a sample of peripheral blood. The receptors originated from a man aged 55 to 70 with COVID-19, enrolled during active disease.

J is TRBJ2-3 and V is TRBV6-2 or TRBV6-3; a weak D match, TRBD2 (5 bases). V was shortened by 2 bases and J by 3 bases, with 9 bases between the two germline ends. CDR1 MNHEY and CDR2 SVGEGT come from the germline V gene. The CDR3 length is 14 residues. In DNA form, the CDR3 reads TGTGCCAGCAGTTACCTGTCGGGGACAGATACGCAGTATTTT. The encoded protein is CASSYLSGTDTQYF.

The chain is built from TRBV20-1 and TRBJ1-4, with no clear D. CDR1 DFQATT and CDR2 SNEGSKA come from the germline V gene (reference sequence). The CDR3 extends over 11 amino acids. V was shortened by 0 bases and J by 7 bases, with 3 bases between the two germline ends. CDR3 bases: TGCAGTGCTAGAGATCGTGAAAAACTGTTTTTT. Its protein is CSARDREKLFF.

V is TRBV19 and J is TRBJ1-2, with TRBD1 as a possible D gene (6 bases). In germline, CDR1 is LNHDA, CDR2 SQIVND (reference sequence). The CDR3 is 15 amino acids. Trimming cost V 4 bases and J 2 bases, with 14 bases left between them. CDR3 in amino acids: CASSKGTPVNYGYTF. In DNA form, the CDR3 reads TGTGCCAGTAGTAAGGGGACACCCGTGAACTATGGCTACACCTTC.

The DNA for the CDR3 is TGTGCCAGCAGCTTCCAGGGGGCTTTGTATGAGCAGTTCTTC. Translation gives CASSFQGALYEQFF. The chain links TRBV11-3 to TRBJ2-1; 8 nucleotides agree with TRBD1. The germline V gene has CDR1 SGHNT and CDR2 YENEEA. The CDR3 spans 14 residues. The V gene end was trimmed by 3 bases and the J gene end by 8 bases; junction bases not matched to a gene: 6. Full variable domain (missing parts from reference TRBV11-3 and TRBJ2-1): EAGVVQSPRYKIIEKKQPVAFWCNPISGHNTLYWYLQNLGQGPELLIRYENEEAVDDSQLPKDRFSAERLKGVDSTLKIQPAELGDSAVYLCASSFQGALYEQFFGPGTRLTVL.

This clone appeared once. CDR3 nucleotides: TGTGCCAGCTCACCACCTATGATCGTAGGACAGGGGGCGAACACCGGGGAGCTGTTTTTT. Protein: CASSPPMIVGQGANTGELFF. The rearrangement joins TRBV18 to TRBJ2-2; 10 nucleotides match TRBD1. This CDR3 has 20 residues. The V gene's germline CDR1 is KGHSH and CDR2 LQKENI. V was clipped by 0 bases and J by 0 bases; unmatched bases: 10.

J is TRBJ1-2 and V is TRBV5-6, with a weak D call TRBD1 (5 bases). The length of the CDR3 is 15 residues. Germline V gene data show CDR1 as SGHDT and CDR2 as YYEEEE. Between the trimmed V and J ends, which lost 1 base and 3 bases, there was a span of 13 bases. Written as DNA, the CDR3 is TGTGCCAGCAGCTTGTGGACCCCGGGGGACTATGGCTACACCTTC. Amino acids: CASSLWTPGDYGYTF. The full variable domain, in which reference TRBV5-6 and TRBJ1-2 provide the parts outside the CDR3, is DAGVTQSPTHLIKTRGQQVTLRCSPKSGHDTVSWYQQALGQGPQFIFQYYEEEERQRGNFPDRFSGHQFPNYSSELNVNALLLGDSALYLCASSLWTPGDYGYTFGSGTRLTVV.

Only a few counts were recorded for this clone. The rearrangement joins TRBV4-2 to TRBJ2-5, with 12 bases matching TRBD1. There are 16 residues in the CDR3. The J segment lost 4 bases and the V segment lost 0 bases, leaving 3 bases of the junction unmatched. The germline V gene has CDR1 LGHNA and CDR2 YNFKEQ. DNA for the CDR3: TGTGCCAGCAGCCAAGATCTGGGACAGGGGGCAGAGACCCAGTACTTC. Translation: CASSQDLGQGAETQYF.

The J gene is TRBJ1-2, the V gene TRBV4-1; TRBD1 aligns across 7 bases. CDR3 length: 17 residues. V was pared by 2 bases and J by 6 bases, with 15 bases of the junction left unmatched. Per germline, CDR1 MGHRA and CDR2 YSYEKL. The CDR3, as DNA: TGCGCCAGCAGCCAATTGCACAGGGGTCCGCCTAAGAATGGCTACACCTTC. It translates to CASSQLHRGPPKNGYTF.

In its sample, this clone was seen once. J is TRBJ2-1 and V is TRBV29-1; D perhaps matches TRBD2 (5 bases). The V gene's germline CDR1 is SQVTM and CDR2 ANQGSEA. Trimming took off 4 bases at V and 5 bases at J, with 21 bases between the two ends. This CDR3 is 16 amino acids long. CDR3: CSVAPGLALRHNEQFF. The CDR3 DNA reads TGCAGCGTTGCGCCCGGCCTAGCCCTAAGACACAATGAGCAGTTCTTC.

The chain joins TRBV6-2 or TRBV6-3 to TRBJ1-2, with D possibly being TRBD1 (5 bases). V was pared by 2 bases and J by 6 bases, with 10 bases between. Germline V gene data show CDR1 as MNHEY and CDR2 as SVGEGT. The CDR3 length is 13 residues. The CDR3 reads CASSYLGGDGYTF. In nucleotides, the CDR3 is TGTGCCAGCAGTTACCTCGGGGGAGATGGCTACACCTTC.

The chain couples TRBV5-1 to TRBJ2-7, with 14 bases lining up with TRBD2. The CDR3 spans 15 residues. Germline V gene lookup returns CDR1 SGHRS and CDR2 YFSETQ. V was clipped by 4 bases and J by 4 bases; unmatched bases: 4. The CDR3 here is CASSRGLAGDYEQYF. For the CDR3, the DNA is TGCGCCAGCAGCCGGGGACTAGCGGGAGATTACGAGCAGTACTTC.

The CDR3: CASSLHGAGMYQETQYF. CDR3 DNA sequence: TGTGCCAGCAGCCTACATGGGGCGGGGATGTACCAAGAGACCCAGTACTTC. The chain recombines TRBV7-2 with TRBJ2-5; D perhaps matches TRBD2 (6 bases). Germline-derived CDR1 and CDR2 are SGHTA and FQGNSA. The CDR3 has 17 residues. V was cut by 5 bases and J by 0 bases, with 19 bases left in between.

The chain carries TRBV19 and TRBJ1-1; 9 nucleotides align to TRBD1. This CDR3 spans 16 amino acids. V lost 7 bases and J lost 2; bases outside the gene matches: 11. CDR1 and CDR2 (germline): LNHDA, SQIVND (reference sequence). CDR3 region: CASTPSRDRANTEAFF. DNA for the CDR3: TGTGCCAGTACCCCGTCCCGGGACAGGGCCAACACTGAAGCTTTCTTT.